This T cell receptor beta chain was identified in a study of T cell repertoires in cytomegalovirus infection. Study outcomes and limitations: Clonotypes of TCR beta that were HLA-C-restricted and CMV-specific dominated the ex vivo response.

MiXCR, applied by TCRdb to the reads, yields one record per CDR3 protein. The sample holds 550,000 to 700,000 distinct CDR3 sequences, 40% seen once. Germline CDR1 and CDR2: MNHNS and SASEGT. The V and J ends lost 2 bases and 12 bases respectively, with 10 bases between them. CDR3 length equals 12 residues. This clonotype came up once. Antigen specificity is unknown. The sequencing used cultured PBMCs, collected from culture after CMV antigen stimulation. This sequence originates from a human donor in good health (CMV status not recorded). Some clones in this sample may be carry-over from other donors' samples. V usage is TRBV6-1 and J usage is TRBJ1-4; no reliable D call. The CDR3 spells CASSEWARELFF. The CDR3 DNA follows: TGTGCCAGCAGTGAATGGGCTCGCGAACTGTTTTTT.